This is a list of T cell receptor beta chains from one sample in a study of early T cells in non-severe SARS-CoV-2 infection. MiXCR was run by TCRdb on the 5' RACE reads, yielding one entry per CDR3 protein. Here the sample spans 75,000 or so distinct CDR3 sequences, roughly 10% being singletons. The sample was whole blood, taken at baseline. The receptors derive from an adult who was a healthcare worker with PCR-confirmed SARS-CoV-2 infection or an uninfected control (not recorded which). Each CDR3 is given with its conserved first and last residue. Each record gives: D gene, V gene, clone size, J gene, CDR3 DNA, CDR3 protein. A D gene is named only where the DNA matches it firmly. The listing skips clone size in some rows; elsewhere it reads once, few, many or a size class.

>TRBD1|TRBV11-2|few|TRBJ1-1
TGTGCCAGCAGCTTAGGAAGGACAGGATCATATACTGAAGCTTTCTTT
CASSLGRTGSYTEAFF
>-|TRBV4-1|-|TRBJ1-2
TGCGCCAGCAGCCAAGATCCAATGAACTATGGCTACACCTTC
CASSQDPMNYGYTF
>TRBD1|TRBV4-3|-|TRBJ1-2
TGCGCCAGCAGCCAAGGAATTTTACAGGGGGCCTATGGCTACACCTTC
CASSQGILQGAYGYTF
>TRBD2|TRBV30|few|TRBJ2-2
TGTGCCTGGAGCCCCGGACTAGCCGGGGAGCTGTTTTTT
CAWSPGLAGELFF
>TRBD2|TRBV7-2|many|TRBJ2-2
TGTGCCAGCACCCCAACGGGGCGGGAGAAGTTGAGCACCGGGGAGCTGTTTTTT
CASTPTGREKLSTGELFF
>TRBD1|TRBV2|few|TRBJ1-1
TGTGCCAGCGCGGACAGGTCCCTAGAGACTGAAGCTTTCTTT
CASADRSLETEAFF
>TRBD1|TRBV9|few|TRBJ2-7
TGTGCCAGCAGCCCATCCGGGACAGGGGGCTACGAGCAGTACTTC
CASSPSGTGGYEQYF
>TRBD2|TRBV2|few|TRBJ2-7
TGTGCCAGCAAGGGGATAGCGGGACCCTACGAGCAGTACTTC
CASKGIAGPYEQYF
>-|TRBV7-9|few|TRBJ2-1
TGTGCCAGCAGCCTCCAGTCGCATGAGCAGTTCTTC
CASSLQSHEQFF
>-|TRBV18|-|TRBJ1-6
TGTGCCAGCTCGCCCGGGAATGCGGGTTCACCCCTCCACTTT
CASSPGNAGSPLHF
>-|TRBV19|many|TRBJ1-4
TGTGCCAGTAGTATTACGGGGCAACTGTTTTTT
CASSITGQLFF
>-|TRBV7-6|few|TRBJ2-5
TGTGCCAGCAGCTCGGACGGGTACCAAGAGACCCAGTACTTC
CASSSDGYQETQYF
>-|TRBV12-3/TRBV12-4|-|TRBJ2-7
TGTGCCAGCAGTCCAGACACAATCGAGCAGTACTTC
CASSPDTIEQYF
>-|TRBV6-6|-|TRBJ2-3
TGTGCCAGCACCTCGGGTCGAACAGATACGCAGTATTTT
CASTSGRTDTQYF
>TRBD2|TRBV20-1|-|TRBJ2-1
TGCAGTGCTAGAGACGGACTAGCGGGAGACAAGCAGTTCTTC
CSARDGLAGDKQFF
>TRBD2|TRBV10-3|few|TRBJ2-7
TGTGCCATCAGACCCGGGACTAGCGGTAACGAGCAGTACTTC
CAIRPGTSGNEQYF
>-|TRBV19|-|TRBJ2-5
TGTGCCAGTAGTCTAGGGACCCGGGGGGCAGAGACCCAGTACTTC
CASSLGTRGAETQYF
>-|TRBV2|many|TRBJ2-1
TGTGCCAGCAGGACAACCGGGTTGTTCTTC
CASRTTGLFF
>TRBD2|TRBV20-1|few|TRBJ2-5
TGCAGTGCTAGAGGACTAGCGGGAAGAGAAGAGACCCAGTACTTC
CSARGLAGREETQYF
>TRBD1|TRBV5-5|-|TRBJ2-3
TGTGCCAGCAGCGGGGGAACAGGGGTTGGGACAGATACGCAGTATTTT
CASSGGTGVGTDTQYF
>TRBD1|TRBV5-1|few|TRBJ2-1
TGCGCCAGCAGCTCACAGGAAGGGGGCGTCAATGAGCAGTTCTTC
CASSSQEGGVNEQFF
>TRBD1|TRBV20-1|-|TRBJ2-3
TGCAGTGCTATCCGTTCCAGAGTAGACAGGGAAAACACAGATACGCAGTATTTT
CSAIRSRVDRENTDTQYF
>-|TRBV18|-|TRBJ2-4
TGTGCCAGCTCACCACCAGGGGAAAGTTTTATTCAGTACTTC
CASSPPGESFIQYF
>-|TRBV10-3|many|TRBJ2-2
TGTGCCATCAGCGGCCGGGACTGGCAGAACACCGGGGAGCTGTTTTTT
CAISGRDWQNTGELFF
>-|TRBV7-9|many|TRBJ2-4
TGTGCCAGCAGCGCACAGGGAGCCAAAAACATTCAGTACTTC
CASSAQGAKNIQYF
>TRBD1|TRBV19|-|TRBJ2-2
TGTGCCAGTAGTATACCAGGGGGTGTAGGAACCGGGGAGCTGTTTTTT
CASSIPGGVGTGELFF
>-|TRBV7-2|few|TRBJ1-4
TGTGCCAGCAGCTTAAGGGTCAGGGAGGGGGAAAAACTGTTTTTT
CASSLRVREGEKLFF
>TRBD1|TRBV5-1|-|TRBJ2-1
TGCGCCAGCAGCTTGGTGGCGGGACAGGGATACAATGAGCAGTTCTTC
CASSLVAGQGYNEQFF
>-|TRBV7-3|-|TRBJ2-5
TGTGCCAGCAGCTTAAGTAACCAAGAGACCCAGTACTTC
CASSLSNQETQYF
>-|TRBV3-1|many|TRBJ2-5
TGTGCCAGCAGCGAACCCCGTGACGCCGGCCAAGAGACCCAGTACTTC
CASSEPRDAGQETQYF
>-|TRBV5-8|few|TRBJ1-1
TGTGCCAGCAGCTCGGGTCCAGTTTACACTGAAGCTTTCTTT
CASSSGPVYTEAFF
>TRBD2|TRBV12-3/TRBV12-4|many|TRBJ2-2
TGTGCCACCTCCCGGGGGGTGAACACCGGGGAGCTGTTTTTT
CATSRGVNTGELFF
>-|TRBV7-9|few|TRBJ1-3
TGTGCCAGCAGCTCTTACGTCGTTGGAAACACCATATATTTT
CASSSYVVGNTIYF
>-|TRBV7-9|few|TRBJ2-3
TGTGCCAGCAGCTTGGGGGTGAGCACAGATACGCAGTATTTT
CASSLGVSTDTQYF
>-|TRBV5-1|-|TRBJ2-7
TGCGCCAGCAGTCCGCGGGGGCGAACCTACGAGCAGTACTTC
CASSPRGRTYEQYF